This T cell receptor beta chain was observed in a study of Ad26.COV2.S vaccination and SARS-CoV-2 variants. The overall study: Donor participated within the Ad26.COV2.S arm of the COV1001 trial.

This clone was seen a few times. What it binds is not known. The study, taken as a whole, reports: Breadth of non-spike TCRs did not differ between vaccinees and placebo recipients. Estimates derived from TCR breadth and depth analyses may have underestimated total T cell responses.

The treatment: roughly 19 received Ad26.COV2.S at low or high dose, single or two shots; roughly 5 received placebo; per-sample allocation not given. Samples came from day 63 after the first vaccine or placebo injection. The CDR3 is made up of 15 amino acids. V was cut by 0 bases and J by 6 bases, with 14 bases left in between. Germline loops: CDR1 KGHSH, CDR2 LQKENI. Sequencing used immunoSEQ multiplex PCR; TCRdb keeps in-frame clones, though not all of them. The sample records roughly 700,000 clones, 70% to 90% being singletons. This clonotype was obtained from a person between 18 and 65 years old who received the Ad26.COV2.S COVID-19 vaccine or a placebo. V usage is TRBV18 and J usage is TRBJ1-1; D unclear. Specimen: peripheral blood, collected in a trial of Ad26.COV2.S vaccine versus placebo. The CDR3 nucleotides read TGTGCCAGCTCACCACCTCTGACCGTTAACTCTGAAGCTTTCTTT. It encodes CASSPPLTVNSEAFF.